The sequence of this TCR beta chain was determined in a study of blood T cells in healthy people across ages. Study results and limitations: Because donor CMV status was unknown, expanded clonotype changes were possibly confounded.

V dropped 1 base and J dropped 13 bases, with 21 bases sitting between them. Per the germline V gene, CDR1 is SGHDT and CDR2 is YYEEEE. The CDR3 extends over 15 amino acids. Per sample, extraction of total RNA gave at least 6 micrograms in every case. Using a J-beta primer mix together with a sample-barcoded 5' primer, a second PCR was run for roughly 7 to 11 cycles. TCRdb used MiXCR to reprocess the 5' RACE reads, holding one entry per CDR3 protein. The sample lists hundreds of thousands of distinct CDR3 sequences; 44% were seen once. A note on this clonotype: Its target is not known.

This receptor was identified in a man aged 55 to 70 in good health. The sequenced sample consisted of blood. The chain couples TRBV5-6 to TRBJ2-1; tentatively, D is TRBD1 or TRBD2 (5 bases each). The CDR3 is CASSLPLGDQETQFF. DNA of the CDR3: TGTGCCAGCAGCTTGCCCCTCGGGGACCAAGAGACCCAGTTCTTC.